The 11 T cell receptor beta chains presented below share a single source sample, sequenced in a study of blood T cell repertoires in COVID-19 (dated by TCRdb to 2020 to 2021). Preparation of the library involved the immunoSEQ multiplex PCR assay. In its TCRdb copy, this immuneACCESS table keeps in-frame sequences only and misses some clones. Where compared with another copy, unresolved V genes explain less than half of these, and the others have no known cause. The sample table lists about 330,000 clones, over 75% of them with a count of one. 6% to 9% of the sample rests with the top ten. The sample taken for sequencing was peripheral blood. These receptors were obtained from a human donor in a cohort sampled during active COVID-19.

V gene TRBV24-1 combines with J gene TRBJ2-3; 7 positions agree with TRBD1. CDR1 is KGHDR and CDR2 is SFDVKD in the germline V gene. The trim removed 1 base at V and 4 bases at J, leaving 10 bases unmatched. The CDR3 runs 17 residues. The CDR3 DNA is TGTGCCACCAGTGATTTCCCCGACAGGGAGTCGGCAGATACGCAGTATTTT. This codes for CATSDFPDRESADTQYF.

The rearrangement links TRBV2 to TRBJ2-7, with D maybe TRBD1 (5 bases). The CDR3 sequence is 14 residues long. Germline V lookup: CDR1 SNHLY, CDR2 FYNNEI. V dropped 8 bases and J dropped 3 bases, with 17 bases sitting between them. CDR3 sequence (DNA): TGTGCCAGCGGCGCAAGGGGAACACTCTACGAGCAGTACTTC. Protein: CASGARGTLYEQYF.

Note on this clone: This sample includes further DNA sequences coding for the same CDR3. V is TRBV30 and J is TRBJ1-5, with D perhaps TRBD1 (5 bases). V was clipped by 0 bases and J by 5 bases, with 8 bases between them. The CDR3 sequence is 13 residues long. CDR1 GTSNPN and CDR2 SVGIG come from the germline V gene (reference sequence). The CDR3 region is CAWSVGGDQPQHF. The CDR3 DNA reads TGTGCCTGGAGTGTGGGGGGAGATCAGCCCCAGCATTTT.

Only one count was recorded for this clone. This rearrangement joins TRBV7-3 to TRBJ2-7; TRBD1 is a possible D gene (7 bases). CDR1 is SGHTA and CDR2 is FQGTGA in the germline V gene. V shed 3 bases and J shed 2 bases, with 11 bases lying between them. The CDR3 consists of 14 residues. CDR3 coding DNA: TGTGCCAGCAGCTTGGGGGGACAGACCTACGAGCAGTACTTC. This translates into CASSLGGQTYEQYF.

The rearrangement joins TRBV5-1 to TRBJ1-1, with 7 bases lining up with TRBD1. The trim removed 3 bases at V and 0 bases at J, leaving 5 bases unmatched. This CDR3 comprises 15 residues. CDR1 is SGHRS, CDR2 YFSETQ, per germline. CDR3 protein: CASSSLQGMNTEAFF. CDR3 DNA sequence: TGCGCCAGCAGCTCACTACAGGGGATGAACACTGAAGCTTTCTTT.

This clone was picked up one time. This chain uses TRBV27 with TRBJ1-5; D is unresolved. The V gene's germline CDR1 is MNHEY and CDR2 SMNVEV (reference sequence). Trimming cost V 0 bases and J 6 bases, with 6 bases left between them. The CDR3 extends over 13 amino acids. The CDR3: CASSLSPIQPQHF. DNA of the CDR3: TGTGCCAGCAGTTTATCCCCAATTCAGCCCCAGCATTTT.

J is TRBJ2-7 and V is TRBV7-4, with 11 bases that match TRBD2. The junction had 6 bases not matched to a gene; V was cut back by 0 bases and J by 5 bases. From germline, CDR1 is SGHVT and CDR2 SQSDAQ. The CDR3 extends over 16 amino acids. CDR3 nucleotides: TGTGCCAGCAGCTTAGCTGAGACTAGCGGGGCTAACGAGCAGTACTTC. Amino acid sequence: CASSLAETSGANEQYF. The full variable domain, its missing parts supplied by reference TRBV7-4 and TRBJ2-7, is GAGVSQSPRYKVAKRGRDVALRCDSISGHVTLYWYRQTLGQGSEVLTYSQSDAQRDKSGRPSGRFSAERPERSVSTLKIQRTEQGDSAVYLCASSLAETSGANEQYFGPGTRLTVT.

The chain joins TRBV29-1 to TRBJ2-1, with D uncertain. The CDR3 is 15 residues long. The germline CDR1 and CDR2 sequences are SQVTM and ANQGSEA. V dropped 0 bases and J dropped 0 bases, with 9 bases sitting between them. CDR3 region: CSVEEAVSSYNEQFF. CDR3 nucleotides: TGCAGCGTTGAAGAGGCGGTGAGCTCCTACAATGAGCAGTTCTTC.

The chain joins TRBV2 to TRBJ2-2; D is undetermined. With 2 bases removed from V and 6 bases from J, the gap between germline ends came to 16 bases. The CDR3 loop spans 16 amino acids. The germline CDR1 and CDR2 sequences are SNHLY and FYNNEI. Here the CDR3 reads CASSERRGNAAGELFF. DNA of the CDR3: TGTGCCAGCAGTGAAAGGAGAGGAAATGCTGCCGGGGAGCTGTTTTTT. Filled out from reference TRBV2 and TRBJ2-2, the complete variable domain reads EPEVTQTPSHQVTQMGQEVILRCVPISNHLYFYWYRQILGQKVEFLVSFYNNEISEKSEIFDDQFSVERPDGSNFTLKIRSTKLEDSAMYFCASSERRGNAAGELFFGEGSRLTVL.

The V and J genes are TRBV28 and TRBJ1-5, with TRBD1 as a possible D gene (5 bases). Germline CDR1 reads MDHEN; CDR2 reads SYDVKM. The CDR3 is 15 amino acids. V lost 3 bases, J lost 2 bases, and 11 bases lay in between. The CDR3 DNA follows: TGTGCCAGCAGTTTCCCGGGGGATGGCAATCAGCCCCAGCATTTT. Amino acid sequence: CASSFPGDGNQPQHF.

CDR3 sequence (DNA): TGCGCCAGCAGCTTGGATACAGGGCCCACTGAAGCTTTCTTT. Translated, it gives CASSLDTGPTEAFF. This chain connects TRBV5-1 to TRBJ1-1; a weak D match, TRBD1 (6 bases). Germline CDR1 is SGHRS and CDR2 is YFSETQ. Trimming stripped 0 bases from V and 4 bases from J, with 10 bases between. The CDR3 spans 14 residues.